This TCR beta chain was sequenced for a study of cytomegalovirus exposure and HLA in healthy donors. This clone was picked up a small number of times. No antigen is known for it. A multiplex PCR was run with 60 Vbeta primers and 13 Jbeta primers. This table comes from immunoSEQ multiplex PCR, and its TCRdb copy is limited to in-frame clones, with some not included. In the table there are over 130,000 clones, approximately 67% of which are singletons. Findings of the study overall: Earlier analysis yielded a pattern in which most TCR beta V segments were productive about 90% or about 30% of the time. Later analysis revealed greater clonal expansion in HLA-associated TCR beta chains than in equally common others.

Germline values: CDR1 SGHTA, CDR2 FQGNSA. The CDR3 sequence is 15 residues long. Trimming removed 5 bases from V and 1 base from J; junction bases left unmatched: 5. J is TRBJ2-1 and V is TRBV7-2; TRBD2 matches at 7 bases. The sequenced material came from PBMCs. The clonotype comes from a woman aged 55-69 years in good health and CMV-seronegative. The CDR3 region is CASSLGLVSYNEQFF. DNA of the CDR3: TGTGCCAGCAGCCTCGGACTAGTGTCCTACAATGAGCAGTTCTTC.